This is a list of T cell receptor beta chains from one sample in a study of T and B cells in COVID-19 patients. TCRdb processed the multiplex PCR reads anew with MiXCR; each CDR3 protein has one entry. Of about 22,000 distinct CDR3 sequences detected, under 30% appear once; the ten largest clones hold about 3%. The sample taken for sequencing was blood. These receptors were collected from a human donor who had recovered from COVID-19. The CDR3 runs from the conserved cysteine through the conserved F or W. The order of the fields is D gene, J gene, V gene, clone size, CDR3 length, CDR3 protein, CDR3 DNA. The D gene is left open where the match is weak. Not all rows give a size; the values are once, few, many and, for expanded clones, a class.

>-|TRBJ2-1|TRBV29-1|medium-sized|12
CSDSTGYNEQFF
TGCAGCGACTCGACAGGCTACAATGAGCAGTTCTTC
>-|TRBJ2-7|TRBV19|many|15
CASSMTGYSSYEQYF
TGTGCCAGTAGTATGACAGGTTATAGCTCCTACGAGCAGTACTTC
>-|TRBJ1-2|TRBV27|-|16
CASSLSRTRAPYGYTF
TGTGCCAGCAGTTTATCGAGGACAAGGGCACCCTATGGCTACACCTTC
>-|TRBJ1-1|TRBV13|-|12
CASTGGPTEAFF
TGTGCCAGCACGGGGGGACCCACTGAAGCTTTCTTT
>TRBD2|TRBJ2-3|TRBV5-4|few|16
CASSLAIAGSTDTQYF
TGTGCCAGCAGCTTGGCAATAGCGGGGAGCACAGATACGCAGTATTTT
>TRBD1|TRBJ2-5|TRBV5-1|-|14
CASSQTGGGETQYF
TGCGCCAGCAGCCAAACAGGGGGCGGGGAGACCCAGTACTTC
>-|TRBJ1-3|TRBV6-5|few|15
CASSYLGTSGNTIYF
TGTGCCAGCAGTTACTTAGGGACCTCTGGAAACACCATATATTTT
>-|TRBJ1-1|TRBV19|-|14
CASSIASWGPQAFF
TGTGCCAGTAGTATAGCTAGTTGGGGGCCCCAAGCTTTCTTT
>-|TRBJ2-7|TRBV6-5|medium-sized|15
CASSYPAGTSYEQYF
TGTGCCAGCAGTTACCCGGCGGGAACTAGCTACGAGCAGTACTTC
>-|TRBJ2-1|TRBV6-5|few|16
CASSLFSGAGSNEQFF
TGTGCCAGCAGTCTCTTTTCGGGAGCGGGTAGCAATGAGCAGTTCTTC
>TRBD1|TRBJ2-2|TRBV30|once|17
CAWSPTRTGVGTGELFF
TGTGCCTGGAGCCCCACCCGAACAGGGGTTGGCACCGGGGAGCTGTTTTTT
>TRBD2|TRBJ2-7|TRBV7-6|-|16
CASSSESKGLAREQYF
TGTGCCAGCAGCTCAGAATCAAAGGGACTAGCGCGAGAGCAGTACTTC
>-|TRBJ2-3|TRBV6-1|few|15
CASSELVGGTDTQYF
TGTGCCAGCAGTGAACTGGTGGGAGGTACAGATACGCAGTATTTT
>-|TRBJ1-1|TRBV6-5|-|13
CASRNRGYTEAFF
TGTGCCAGCCGTAACCGGGGATACACTGAAGCTTTCTTT
>-|TRBJ1-3|TRBV6-1|few|16
CASSEVWTGAGNTIYF
TGTGCCAGCAGTGAAGTATGGACGGGGGCTGGAAACACCATATATTTT